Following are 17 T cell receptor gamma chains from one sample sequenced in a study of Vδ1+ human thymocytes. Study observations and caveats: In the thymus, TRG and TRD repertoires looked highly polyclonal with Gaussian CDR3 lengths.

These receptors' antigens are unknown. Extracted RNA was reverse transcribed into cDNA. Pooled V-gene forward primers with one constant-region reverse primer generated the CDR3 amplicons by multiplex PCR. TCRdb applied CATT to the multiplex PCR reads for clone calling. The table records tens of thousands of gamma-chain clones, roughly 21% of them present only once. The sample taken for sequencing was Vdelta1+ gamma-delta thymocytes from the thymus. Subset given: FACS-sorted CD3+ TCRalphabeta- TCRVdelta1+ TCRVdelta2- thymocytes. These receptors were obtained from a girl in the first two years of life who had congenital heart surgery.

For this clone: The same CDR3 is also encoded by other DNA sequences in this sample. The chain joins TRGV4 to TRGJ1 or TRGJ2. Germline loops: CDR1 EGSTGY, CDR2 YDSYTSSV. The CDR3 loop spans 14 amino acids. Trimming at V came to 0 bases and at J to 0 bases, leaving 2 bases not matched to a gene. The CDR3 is CATWDGENYYKKLF. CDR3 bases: TGTGCCACCTGGGATGGGGAGAATTATTATAAGAAACTCTTT.

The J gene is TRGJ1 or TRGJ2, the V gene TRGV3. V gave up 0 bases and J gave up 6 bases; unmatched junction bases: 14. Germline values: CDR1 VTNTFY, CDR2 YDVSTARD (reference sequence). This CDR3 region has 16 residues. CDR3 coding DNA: TGTGCCACCTGGGACAGGCCGGAGGGTGTGGGTTATAAGAAACTCTTT. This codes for CATWDRPEGVGYKKLF.

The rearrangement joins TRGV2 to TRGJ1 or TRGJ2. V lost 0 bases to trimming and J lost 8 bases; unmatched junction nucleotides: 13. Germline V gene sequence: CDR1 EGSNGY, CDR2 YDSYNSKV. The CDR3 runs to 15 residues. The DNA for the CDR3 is TGTGCCACCTGGGACGGGTTCGGAGCTGGCGATAAGAAACTCTTT. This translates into CATWDGFGAGDKKLF.

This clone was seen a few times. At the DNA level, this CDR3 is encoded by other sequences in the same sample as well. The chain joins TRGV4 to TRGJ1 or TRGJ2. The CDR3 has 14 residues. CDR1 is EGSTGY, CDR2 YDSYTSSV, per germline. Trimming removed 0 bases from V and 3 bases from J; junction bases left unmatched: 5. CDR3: CATWDGPTYYKKLF. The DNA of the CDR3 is TGTGCCACCTGGGATGGGCCGACTTATTATAAGAAACTCTTT.

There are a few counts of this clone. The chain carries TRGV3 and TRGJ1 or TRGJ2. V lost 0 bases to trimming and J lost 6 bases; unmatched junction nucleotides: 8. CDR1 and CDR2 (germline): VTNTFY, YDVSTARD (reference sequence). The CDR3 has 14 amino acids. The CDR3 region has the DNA TGTGCCACCTGGGACAGGCAGAGTAGTTATAAGAAACTCTTT. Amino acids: CATWDRQSSYKKLF.

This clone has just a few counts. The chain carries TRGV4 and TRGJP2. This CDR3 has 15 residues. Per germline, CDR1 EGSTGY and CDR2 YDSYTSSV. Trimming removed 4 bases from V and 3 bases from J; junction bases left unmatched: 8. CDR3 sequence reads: CATWERSGSDWIKTF. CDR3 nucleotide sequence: TGTGCCACCTGGGAGCGTTCTGGTAGTGATTGGATCAAGACGTTT.

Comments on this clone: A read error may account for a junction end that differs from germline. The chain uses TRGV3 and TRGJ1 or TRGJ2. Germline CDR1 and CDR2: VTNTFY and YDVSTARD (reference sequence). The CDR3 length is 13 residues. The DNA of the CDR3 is TGTGCCACCTTGGACAGGGGTCATTATAAGAAACTCTTT. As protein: CATLDRGHYKKLF.

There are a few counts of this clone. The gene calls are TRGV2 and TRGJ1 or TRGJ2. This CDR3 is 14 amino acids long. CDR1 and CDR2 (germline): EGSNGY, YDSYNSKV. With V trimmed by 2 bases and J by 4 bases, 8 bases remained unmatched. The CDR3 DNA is TGTGCCACCTGGGACGCCGCACGGTATTATAAGAAACTCTTT. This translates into CATWDAARYYKKLF.

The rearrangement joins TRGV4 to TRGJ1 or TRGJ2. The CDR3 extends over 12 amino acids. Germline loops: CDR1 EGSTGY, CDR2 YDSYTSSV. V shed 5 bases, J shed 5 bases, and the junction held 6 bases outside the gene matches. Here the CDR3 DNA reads TGTGCCACCTGGGGGTTGAATTATAAGAAACTCTTT. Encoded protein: CATWGLNYKKLF.

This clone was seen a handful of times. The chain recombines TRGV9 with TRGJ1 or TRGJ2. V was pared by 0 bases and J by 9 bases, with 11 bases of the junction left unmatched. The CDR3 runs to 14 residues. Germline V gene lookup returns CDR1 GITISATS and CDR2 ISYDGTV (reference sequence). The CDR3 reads CALWEVDRHRKKLF. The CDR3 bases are TGTGCCTTGTGGGAGGTGGATCGTCATCGTAAGAAACTCTTT.

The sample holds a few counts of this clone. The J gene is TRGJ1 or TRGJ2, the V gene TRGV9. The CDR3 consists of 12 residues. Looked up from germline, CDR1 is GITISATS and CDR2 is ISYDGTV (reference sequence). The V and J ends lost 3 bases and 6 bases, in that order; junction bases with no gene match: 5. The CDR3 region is CALWEHLYKKLF. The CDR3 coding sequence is TGTGCCTTGTGGGAGCACCTTTATAAGAAACTCTTT.

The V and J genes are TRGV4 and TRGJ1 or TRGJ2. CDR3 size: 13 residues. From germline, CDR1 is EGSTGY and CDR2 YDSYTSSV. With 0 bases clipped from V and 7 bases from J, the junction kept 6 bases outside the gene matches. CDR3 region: CATWDGTRYKKLF. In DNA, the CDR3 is TGTGCCACCTGGGATGGGACAAGGTATAAGAAACTCTTT.

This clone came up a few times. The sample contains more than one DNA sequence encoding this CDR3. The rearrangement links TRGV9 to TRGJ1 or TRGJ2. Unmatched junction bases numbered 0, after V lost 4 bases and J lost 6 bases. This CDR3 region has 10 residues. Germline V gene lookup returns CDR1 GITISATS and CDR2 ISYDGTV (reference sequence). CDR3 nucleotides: TGTGCCTTGTGGGATTATAAGAAACTCTTT. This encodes CALWDYKKLF.

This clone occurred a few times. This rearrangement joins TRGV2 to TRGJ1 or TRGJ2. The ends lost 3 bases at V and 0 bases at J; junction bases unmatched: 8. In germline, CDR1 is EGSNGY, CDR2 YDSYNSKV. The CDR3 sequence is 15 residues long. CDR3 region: CATWDPGANYYKKLF. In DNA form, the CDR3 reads TGTGCCACCTGGGACCCAGGAGCGAATTATTATAAGAAACTCTTT.

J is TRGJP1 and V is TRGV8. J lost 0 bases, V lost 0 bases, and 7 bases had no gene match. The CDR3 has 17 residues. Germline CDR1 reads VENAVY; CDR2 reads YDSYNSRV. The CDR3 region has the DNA TGTGCCACCTGGGATAGGAGGGATTATACCACTGGTTGGTTCAAGATATTT. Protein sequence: CATWDRRDYTTGWFKIF.

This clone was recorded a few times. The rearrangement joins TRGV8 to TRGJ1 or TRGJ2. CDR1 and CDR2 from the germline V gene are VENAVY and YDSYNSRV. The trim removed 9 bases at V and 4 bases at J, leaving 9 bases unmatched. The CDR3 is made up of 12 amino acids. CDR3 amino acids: CATPGLYYKKLF. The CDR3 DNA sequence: TGTGCCACCCCCGGGTTGTATTATAAGAAACTCTTT.

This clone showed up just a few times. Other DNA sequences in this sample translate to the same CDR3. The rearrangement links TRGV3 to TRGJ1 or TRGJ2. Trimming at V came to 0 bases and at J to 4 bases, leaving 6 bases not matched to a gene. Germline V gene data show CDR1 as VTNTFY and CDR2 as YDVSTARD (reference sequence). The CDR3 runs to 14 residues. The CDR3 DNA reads TGTGCCACCTGGGACAGGCTTACCTATTATAAGAAACTCTTT. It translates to CATWDRLTYYKKLF.